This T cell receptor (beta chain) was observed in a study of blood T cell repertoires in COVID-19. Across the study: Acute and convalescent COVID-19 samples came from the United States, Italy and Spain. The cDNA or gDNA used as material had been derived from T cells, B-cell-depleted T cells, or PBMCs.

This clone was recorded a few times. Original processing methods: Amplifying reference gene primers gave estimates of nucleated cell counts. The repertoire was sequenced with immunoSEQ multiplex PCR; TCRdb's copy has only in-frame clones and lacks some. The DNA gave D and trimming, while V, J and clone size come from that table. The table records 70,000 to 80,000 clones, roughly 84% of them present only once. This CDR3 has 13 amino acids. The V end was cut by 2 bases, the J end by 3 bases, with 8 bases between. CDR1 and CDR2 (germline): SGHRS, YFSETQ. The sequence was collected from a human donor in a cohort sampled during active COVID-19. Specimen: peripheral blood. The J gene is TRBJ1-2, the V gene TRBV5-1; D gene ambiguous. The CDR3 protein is CASSFTGDYGYTF. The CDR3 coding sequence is TGCGCCAGCAGCTTCACCGGGGACTATGGCTACACCTTC.